This T cell receptor (beta chain) was documented in a study of PD-L1 blockade in urothelial cancer. The time point was: peripheral blood 6 weeks after treatment start. The CDR3 runs to 11 residues. Germline V gene lookup returns CDR1 MNHNS and CDR2 SASEGT. Trimming left V 8 bases short and J 7 bases short, with 10 bases between. Some clones are missing from TCRdb's copy, which holds only in-frame ones; the method was immunoSEQ multiplex PCR. The sample shows 35,000 to 45,000 clones, about 90% of them seen only once. This receptor was taken from a man in his 70s with urothelial cancer. The rearrangement joins TRBV6-1 to TRBJ2-3, with a possible D match to TRBD2 (6 bases). Sample: PBMCs, taken around atezolizumab (anti-PD-L1) treatment. The CDR3: CASGTGNTQYF. In DNA form, the CDR3 reads TGTGCCAGCGGGACTGGGAATACGCAGTATTTT.